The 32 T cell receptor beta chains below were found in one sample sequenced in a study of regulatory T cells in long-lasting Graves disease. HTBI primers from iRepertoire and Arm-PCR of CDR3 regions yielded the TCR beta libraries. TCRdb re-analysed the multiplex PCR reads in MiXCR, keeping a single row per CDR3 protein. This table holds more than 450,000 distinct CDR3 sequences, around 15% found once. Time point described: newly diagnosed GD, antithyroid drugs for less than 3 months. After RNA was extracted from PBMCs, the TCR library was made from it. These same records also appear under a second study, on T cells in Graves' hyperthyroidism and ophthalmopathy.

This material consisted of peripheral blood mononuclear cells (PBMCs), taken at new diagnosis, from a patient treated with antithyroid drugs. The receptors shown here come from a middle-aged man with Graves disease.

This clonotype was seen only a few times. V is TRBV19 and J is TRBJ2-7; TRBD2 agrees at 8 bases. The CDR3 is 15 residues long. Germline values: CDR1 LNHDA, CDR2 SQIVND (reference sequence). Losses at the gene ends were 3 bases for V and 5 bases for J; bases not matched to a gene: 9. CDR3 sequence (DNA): TGTGCCAGTAGTATTTCCAGCGGGAGAGCCCACGAGCAGTACTTC. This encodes CASSISSGRAHEQYF. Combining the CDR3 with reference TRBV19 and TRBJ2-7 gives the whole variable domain DGGITQSPKYLFRKEGQNVTLSCEQNLNHDAMYWYRQDPGQGLRLIYYSQIVNDFQKGDIAEGYSVSREKKESFPLTVTSAQKNPTAFYLCASSISSGRAHEQYFGPGTRLTVT.

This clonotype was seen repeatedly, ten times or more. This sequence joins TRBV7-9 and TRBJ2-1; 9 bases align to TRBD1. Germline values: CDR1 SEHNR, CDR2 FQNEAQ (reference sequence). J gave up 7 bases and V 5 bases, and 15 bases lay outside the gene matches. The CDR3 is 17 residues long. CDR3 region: CASSPVPGQGSVNEQFF. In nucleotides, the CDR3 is TGTGCCAGCAGCCCTGTCCCCGGACAGGGGTCTGTAAATGAGCAGTTCTTC.

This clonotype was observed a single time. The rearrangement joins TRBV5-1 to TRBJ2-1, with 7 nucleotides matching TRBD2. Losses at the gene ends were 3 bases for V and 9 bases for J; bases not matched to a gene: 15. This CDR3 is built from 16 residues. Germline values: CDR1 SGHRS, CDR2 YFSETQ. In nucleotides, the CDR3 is TGCGCCAGCAGCTGGCCCCGGGGGGTACCGGGGGTTGAGCAGTTCTTC. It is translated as CASSWPRGVPGVEQFF.

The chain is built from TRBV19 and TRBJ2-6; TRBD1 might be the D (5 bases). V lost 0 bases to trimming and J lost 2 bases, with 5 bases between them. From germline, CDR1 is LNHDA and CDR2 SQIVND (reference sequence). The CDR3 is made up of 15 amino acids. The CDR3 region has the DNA TGTGCCAGTAGTATAGAAGGGGCTGGGGCCAACGTCCTGACTTTC. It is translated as CASSIEGAGANVLTF.

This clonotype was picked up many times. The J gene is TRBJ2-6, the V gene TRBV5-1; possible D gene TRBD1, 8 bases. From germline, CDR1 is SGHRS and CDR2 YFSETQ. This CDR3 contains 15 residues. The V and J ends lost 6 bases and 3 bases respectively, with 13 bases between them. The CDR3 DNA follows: TGCGCCAGCACCACAGGGGGGGTTGGGGCCAACGTCCTGACTTTC. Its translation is CASTTGGVGANVLTF.

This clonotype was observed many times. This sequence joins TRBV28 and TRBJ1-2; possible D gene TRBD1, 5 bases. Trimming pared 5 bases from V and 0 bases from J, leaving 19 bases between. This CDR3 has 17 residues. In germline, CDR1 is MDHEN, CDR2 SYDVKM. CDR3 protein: CASSPRGGEEANYGYTF. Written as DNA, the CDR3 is TGTGCCAGCAGTCCCCGCGGAGGGGAGGAGGCTAACTATGGCTACACCTTC.

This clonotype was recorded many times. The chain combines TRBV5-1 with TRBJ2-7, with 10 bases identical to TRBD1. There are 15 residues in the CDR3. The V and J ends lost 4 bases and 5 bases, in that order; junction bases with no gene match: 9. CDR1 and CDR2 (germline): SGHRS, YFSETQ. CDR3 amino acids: CASSAWDRGTDEQYF. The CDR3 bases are TGCGCCAGCAGCGCCTGGGACAGGGGAACTGACGAGCAGTACTTC.

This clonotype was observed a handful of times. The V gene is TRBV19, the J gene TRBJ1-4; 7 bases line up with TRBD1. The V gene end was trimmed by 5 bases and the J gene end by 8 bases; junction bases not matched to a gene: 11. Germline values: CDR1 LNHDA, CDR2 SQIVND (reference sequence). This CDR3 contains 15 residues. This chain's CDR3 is CASSPRDSVREKLFF. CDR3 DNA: TGTGCCAGTAGTCCCCGGGACAGCGTACGGGAAAAACTGTTTTTT. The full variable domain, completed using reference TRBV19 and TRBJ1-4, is DGGITQSPKYLFRKEGQNVTLSCEQNLNHDAMYWYRQDPGQGLRLIYYSQIVNDFQKGDIAEGYSVSREKKESFPLTVTSAQKNPTAFYLCASSPRDSVREKLFFGSGTQLSVL.

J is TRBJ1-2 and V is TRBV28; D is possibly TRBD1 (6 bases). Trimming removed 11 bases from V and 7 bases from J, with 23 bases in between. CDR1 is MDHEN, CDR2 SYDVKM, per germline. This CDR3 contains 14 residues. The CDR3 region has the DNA TGTGCCGCATACGGACAGTTGACTTTTTTTGGCTACACCTTC. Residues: CAAYGQLTFFGYTF.

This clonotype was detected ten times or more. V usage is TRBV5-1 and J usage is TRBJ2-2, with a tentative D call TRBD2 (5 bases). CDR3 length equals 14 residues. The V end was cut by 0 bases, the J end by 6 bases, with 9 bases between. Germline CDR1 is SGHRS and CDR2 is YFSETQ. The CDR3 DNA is TGCGCCAGCAGCTTGGCGCCGAGGGCCGGGGAGCTGTTTTTT. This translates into CASSLAPRAGELFF.

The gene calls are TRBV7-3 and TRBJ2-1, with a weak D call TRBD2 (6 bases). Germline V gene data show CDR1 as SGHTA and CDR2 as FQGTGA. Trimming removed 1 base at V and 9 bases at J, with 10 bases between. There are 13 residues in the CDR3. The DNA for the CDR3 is TGTGCCAGCAGCTTAAGTCGGGAGTCTGAGCAGTTCTTC. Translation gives CASSLSRESEQFF.

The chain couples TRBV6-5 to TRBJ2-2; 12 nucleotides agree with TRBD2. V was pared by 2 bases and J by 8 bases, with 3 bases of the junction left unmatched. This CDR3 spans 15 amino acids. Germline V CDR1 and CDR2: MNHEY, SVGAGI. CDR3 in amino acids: CASSYRLAGAGELFF. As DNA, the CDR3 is TGTGCCAGCAGTTACCGACTAGCGGGAGCGGGGGAGCTGTTTTTT.

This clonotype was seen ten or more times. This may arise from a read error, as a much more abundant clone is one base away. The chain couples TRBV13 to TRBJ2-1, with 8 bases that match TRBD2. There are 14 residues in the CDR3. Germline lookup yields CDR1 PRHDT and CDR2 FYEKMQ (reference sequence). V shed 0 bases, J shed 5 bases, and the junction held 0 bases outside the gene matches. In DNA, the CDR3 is TGTGCCAGCAGCTTAGGGACTAGCGACAATGAGCAGTTCTTC. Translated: CASSLGTSDNEQFF.

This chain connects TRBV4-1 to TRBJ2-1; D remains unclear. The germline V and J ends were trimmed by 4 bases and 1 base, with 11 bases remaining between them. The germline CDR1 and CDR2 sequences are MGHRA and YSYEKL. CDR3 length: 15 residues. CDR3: CASSLLHLSYNEQFF. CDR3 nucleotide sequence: TGCGCCAGCAGCCTGCTTCATCTTTCCTACAATGAGCAGTTCTTC.

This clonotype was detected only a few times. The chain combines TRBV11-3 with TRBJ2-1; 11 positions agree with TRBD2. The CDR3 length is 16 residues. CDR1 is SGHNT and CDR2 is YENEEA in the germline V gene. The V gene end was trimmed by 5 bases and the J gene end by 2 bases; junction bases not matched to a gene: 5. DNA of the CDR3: TGTGCCAGCAGCGAGGGACTAGCGGAGCCCTACAATGAGCAGTTCTTC. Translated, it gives CASSEGLAEPYNEQFF.

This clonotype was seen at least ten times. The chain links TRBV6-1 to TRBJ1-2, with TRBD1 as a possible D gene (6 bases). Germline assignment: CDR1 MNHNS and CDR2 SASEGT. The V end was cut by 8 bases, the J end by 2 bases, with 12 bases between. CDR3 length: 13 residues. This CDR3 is CASAPQGNYGYTF. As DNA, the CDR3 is TGTGCCAGCGCCCCACAGGGAAACTATGGCTACACCTTC.

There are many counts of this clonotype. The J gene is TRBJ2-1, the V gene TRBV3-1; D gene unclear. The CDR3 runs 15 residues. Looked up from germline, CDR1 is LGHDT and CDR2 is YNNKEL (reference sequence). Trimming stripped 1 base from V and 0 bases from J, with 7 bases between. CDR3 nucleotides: TGTGCCAGCAGCCAAGTTGTCGGCTCCTACAATGAGCAGTTCTTC. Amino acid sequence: CASSQVVGSYNEQFF.

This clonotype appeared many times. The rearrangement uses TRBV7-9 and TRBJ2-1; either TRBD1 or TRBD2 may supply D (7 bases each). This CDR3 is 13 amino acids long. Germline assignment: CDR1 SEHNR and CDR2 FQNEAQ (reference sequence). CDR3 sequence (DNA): TGTGCAGTCCAGGGGGAGGGCCTGAATGAGCAGTTCTTC. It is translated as CAVQGEGLNEQFF.

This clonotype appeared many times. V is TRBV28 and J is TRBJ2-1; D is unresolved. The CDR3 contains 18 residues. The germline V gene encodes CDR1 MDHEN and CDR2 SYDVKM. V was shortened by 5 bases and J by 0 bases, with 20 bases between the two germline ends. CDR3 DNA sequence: TGTGCCAGCAGTCGAAGAATAGGCCTCCAAAGCTCCTACAATGAGCAGTTCTTC. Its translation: CASSRRIGLQSSYNEQFF.

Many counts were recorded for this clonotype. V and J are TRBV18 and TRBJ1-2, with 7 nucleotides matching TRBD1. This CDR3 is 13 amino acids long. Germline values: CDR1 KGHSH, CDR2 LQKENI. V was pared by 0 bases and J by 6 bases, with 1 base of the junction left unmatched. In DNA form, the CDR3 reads TGTGCCAGCTCACCACCGACAGGGAATGGCTACACCTTC. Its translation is CASSPPTGNGYTF.

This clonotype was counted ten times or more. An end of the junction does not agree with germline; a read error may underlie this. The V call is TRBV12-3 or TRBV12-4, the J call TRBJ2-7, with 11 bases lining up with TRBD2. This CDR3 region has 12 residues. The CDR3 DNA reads TGTGCCAGCAGTCCCGGACTAGCGGGCTTGGACTTC. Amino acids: CASSPGLAGLDF.

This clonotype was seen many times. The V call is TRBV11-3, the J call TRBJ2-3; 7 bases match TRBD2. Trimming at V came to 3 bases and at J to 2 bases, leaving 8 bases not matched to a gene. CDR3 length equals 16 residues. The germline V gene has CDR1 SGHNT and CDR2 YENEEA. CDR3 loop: CASSFRAGILTDTQYF. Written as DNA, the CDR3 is TGTGCCAGCAGCTTCCGAGCGGGGATACTCACAGATACGCAGTATTTT.

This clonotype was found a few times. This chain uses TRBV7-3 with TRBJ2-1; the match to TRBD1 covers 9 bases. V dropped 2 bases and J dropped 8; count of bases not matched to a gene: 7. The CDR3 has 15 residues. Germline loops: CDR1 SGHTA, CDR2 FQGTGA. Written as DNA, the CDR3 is TGTGCCAGCAGCTTACACAACGACAGGGGGGATGAGCAGTTCTTC. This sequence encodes CASSLHNDRGDEQFF.

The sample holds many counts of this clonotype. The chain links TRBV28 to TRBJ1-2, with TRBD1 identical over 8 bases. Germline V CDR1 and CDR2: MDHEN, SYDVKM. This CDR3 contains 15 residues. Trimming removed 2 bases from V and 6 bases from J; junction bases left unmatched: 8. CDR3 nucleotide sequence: TGTGCCAGCAGTTTAGCCCAGACAGGGGTAAATGGCTACACCTTC. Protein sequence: CASSLAQTGVNGYTF.

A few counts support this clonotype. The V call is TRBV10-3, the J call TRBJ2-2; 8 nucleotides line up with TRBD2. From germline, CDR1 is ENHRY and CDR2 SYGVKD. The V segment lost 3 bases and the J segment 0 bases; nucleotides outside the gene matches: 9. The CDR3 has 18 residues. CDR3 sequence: CAISEGLAGPANTGELFF. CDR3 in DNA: TGTGCCATCAGTGAAGGCCTAGCGGGCCCCGCGAACACCGGGGAGCTGTTTTTT.

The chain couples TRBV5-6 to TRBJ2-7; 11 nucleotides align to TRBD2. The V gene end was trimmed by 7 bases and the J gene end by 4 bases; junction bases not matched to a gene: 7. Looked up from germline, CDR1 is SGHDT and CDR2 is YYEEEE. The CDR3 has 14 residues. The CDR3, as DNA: TGTGCCAGCGCAATAGCGGGAGGGCCTTACGAGCAGTACTTC. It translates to CASAIAGGPYEQYF.

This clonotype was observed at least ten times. This chain's CDR3 is CASSEYNEAFF. The CDR3 region has the DNA TGTGCCAGCAGTGAATACAATGAAGCTTTCTTT. The V and J genes are TRBV2 and TRBJ1-1; D is ambiguous. With 2 bases removed from V and 7 bases from J, the gap between germline ends came to 5 bases. The CDR3 is made up of 11 amino acids. The germline CDR1 and CDR2 sequences are SNHLY and FYNNEI.

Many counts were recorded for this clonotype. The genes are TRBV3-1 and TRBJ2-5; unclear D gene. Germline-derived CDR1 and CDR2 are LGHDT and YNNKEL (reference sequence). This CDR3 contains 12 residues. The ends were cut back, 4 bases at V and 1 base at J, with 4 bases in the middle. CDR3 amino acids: CASSLLQETQYF. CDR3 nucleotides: TGTGCCAGCAGCCTCCTCCAAGAGACCCAGTACTTC.

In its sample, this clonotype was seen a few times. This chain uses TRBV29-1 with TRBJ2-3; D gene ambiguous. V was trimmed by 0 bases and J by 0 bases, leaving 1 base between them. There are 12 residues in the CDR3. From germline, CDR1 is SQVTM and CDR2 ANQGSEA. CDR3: CSVEESTDTQYF. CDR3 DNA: TGCAGCGTTGAAGAAAGCACAGATACGCAGTATTTT.

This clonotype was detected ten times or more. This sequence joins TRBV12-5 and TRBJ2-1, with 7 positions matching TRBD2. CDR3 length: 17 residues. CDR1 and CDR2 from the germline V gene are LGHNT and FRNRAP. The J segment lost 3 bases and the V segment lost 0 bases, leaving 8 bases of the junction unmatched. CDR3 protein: CASGLVIGGRLYNEQFF. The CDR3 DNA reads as TGTGCTAGTGGTTTGGTAATCGGGGGGAGACTCTACAATGAGCAGTTCTTC.

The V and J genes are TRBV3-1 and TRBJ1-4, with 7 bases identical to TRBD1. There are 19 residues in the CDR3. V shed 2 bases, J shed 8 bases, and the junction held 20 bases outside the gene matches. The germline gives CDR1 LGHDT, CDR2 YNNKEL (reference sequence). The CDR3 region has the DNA TGTGCCAGCAGCCAACTTTCCGACAGGGTGGAATCGGTTCGAGAAAAACTGTTTTTT. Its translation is CASSQLSDRVESVREKLFF.

The CDR3 DNA reads as TGCAGTGCTAACTCCTGGACTAGCGGGCGCTACCAAGAGACCCAGTACTTC. Its translation: CSANSWTSGRYQETQYF. V usage is TRBV20-1 and J usage is TRBJ2-5; 11 nucleotides agree with TRBD2. J lost 0 bases, V lost 4 bases, and 10 bases had no gene match. Germline lookup yields CDR1 DFQATT and CDR2 SNEGSKA (reference sequence). This CDR3 comprises 17 residues.